The rows below give T cell receptor beta chains drawn from one sample of a study of radiotherapy plus CTLA-4 blockade in lung cancer. Generated by immunoSEQ multiplex PCR, the TCRdb table keeps only in-frame clones and is missing some. Of over 12,000 clones in the sample, 80% to 90% were seen once. The sample was peripheral blood, taken from a patient treated with radiotherapy plus ipilimumab. The receptors here all came from a human donor with non-small cell lung cancer that progressed on radiotherapy plus ipilimumab. Some clones in this sample may be carry-over from other donors' samples. The CDR3 runs from the conserved cysteine through the conserved F or W. A D gene is named only where the DNA matches it firmly.

CDR3 protein: CASSSSRVAVWETQYF
V gene: TRBV14
J gene: TRBJ2-5
D gene: .

CDR3 protein: CASSDNNYEQYF
V gene: TRBV7-8
J gene: TRBJ2-7
D gene: .

CDR3 protein: CASSQRTGHYEQYF
V gene: TRBV14
J gene: TRBJ2-7
D gene: TRBD1

CDR3 protein: CSASPRYF
V gene: TRBV20-1
J gene: TRBJ2-3
D gene: .

CDR3 protein: CASSFILTETQYF
V gene: TRBV7-2
J gene: TRBJ2-5
D gene: .

CDR3 protein: CASREGSAGELFF
V gene: TRBV2
J gene: TRBJ2-2
D gene: .

CDR3 protein: CASSFLSDTQYF
V gene: TRBV7-9
J gene: TRBJ2-3
D gene: .

CDR3 protein: CAWSGPGSTDTQYF
V gene: TRBV30
J gene: TRBJ2-3
D gene: .

CDR3 protein: CASSPRGTSGWGPRETQYF
V gene: TRBV5-6
J gene: TRBJ2-5
D gene: TRBD2

CDR3 protein: CASGGWAGELFF
V gene: TRBV6-1
J gene: TRBJ2-2
D gene: .

CDR3 protein: CATRVSGSKGPDTQYF
V gene: TRBV15
J gene: TRBJ2-3
D gene: .

CDR3 protein: CASSSDINEKLFF
V gene: TRBV18
J gene: TRBJ1-4
D gene: .

CDR3 protein: CASSLWANQPQHF
V gene: TRBV2
J gene: TRBJ1-5
D gene: .

CDR3 protein: CASSLDRSIYGYTF
V gene: TRBV5-1
J gene: TRBJ1-2
D gene: .

CDR3 protein: CASSTTGGRTGELFF
V gene: TRBV5-1
J gene: TRBJ2-2
D gene: TRBD1

CDR3 protein: CASSQVQGTYEQYF
V gene: TRBV4-1
J gene: TRBJ2-7
D gene: .

CDR3 protein: CAWSFTGGAYQPQHF
V gene: TRBV30
J gene: TRBJ1-5
D gene: TRBD1

CDR3 protein: CASSFLRTDTQYF
V gene: TRBV13
J gene: TRBJ2-3
D gene: .

CDR3 protein: CASSPGTGLAFF
V gene: TRBV5-4
J gene: TRBJ1-1
D gene: TRBD1

CDR3 protein: CASSQHFSESSYEQYF
V gene: TRBV4-1
J gene: TRBJ2-7
D gene: .

CDR3 protein: CASSLDFSYEQYF
V gene: TRBV5-4
J gene: TRBJ2-7
D gene: .

CDR3 protein: CASSLVLGFKSEKLFF
V gene: TRBV5-1
J gene: TRBJ1-4
D gene: .

CDR3 protein: CASSASNYGYTF
V gene: TRBV9
J gene: TRBJ1-2
D gene: .

CDR3 protein: CASSPQTGQNYGYTF
V gene: TRBV6-1
J gene: TRBJ1-2
D gene: TRBD1

CDR3 protein: CASSQDFTSWSSEQFF
V gene: TRBV4-2
J gene: TRBJ2-1
D gene: .

CDR3 protein: CASSFNSDFGYGYTF
V gene: TRBV11-1
J gene: TRBJ1-2
D gene: .

CDR3 protein: CATSRDLAKETQYF
V gene: TRBV15
J gene: TRBJ2-5
D gene: .

CDR3 protein: CASSFSSYEQYF
V gene: TRBV2
J gene: TRBJ2-7
D gene: .

CDR3 protein: CASSDFSQNYGYTF
V gene: TRBV2
J gene: TRBJ1-2
D gene: .

CDR3 protein: CASTPGNRPEKLFF
V gene: TRBV9
J gene: TRBJ1-4
D gene: .

CDR3 protein: CASNLAGDYNEQFF
V gene: TRBV19
J gene: TRBJ2-1
D gene: TRBD2

CDR3 protein: CASSEIRGDYEQYF
V gene: TRBV6-5
J gene: TRBJ2-7
D gene: .

CDR3 protein: CASNSPGGHQPQHF
V gene: TRBV6-6
J gene: TRBJ1-5
D gene: TRBD1

CDR3 protein: CASSLQGGLETQYF
V gene: TRBV5-1
J gene: TRBJ2-5
D gene: TRBD1

CDR3 protein: CASPGGGTYEQYF
V gene: TRBV6-1
J gene: TRBJ2-7
D gene: TRBD2

CDR3 protein: CASSLGTGIYRYGYTF
V gene: TRBV5-5
J gene: TRBJ1-2
D gene: TRBD1

CDR3 protein: CSVDQGTDTQYF
V gene: TRBV29-1
J gene: TRBJ2-3
D gene: .

CDR3 protein: CASSNGNSSSYEQYF
V gene: TRBV21-1
J gene: TRBJ2-7
D gene: .

CDR3 protein: CASSLTGNQPQHF
V gene: TRBV27
J gene: TRBJ1-5
D gene: .

CDR3 protein: CASSHSGTGEAYEQYF
V gene: TRBV4-3
J gene: TRBJ2-7
D gene: .

CDR3 protein: CASSSRTGNGYTF
V gene: TRBV7-2
J gene: TRBJ1-2
D gene: TRBD1

CDR3 protein: CASTLTGSNQPQHF
V gene: TRBV6-1
J gene: TRBJ1-5
D gene: .

CDR3 protein: CASSPGGGVQETQYF
V gene: TRBV4-3
J gene: TRBJ2-5
D gene: TRBD2

CDR3 protein: CARREDTDTQYF
V gene: TRBV2
J gene: TRBJ2-3
D gene: TRBD2

CDR3 protein: CASSTPTWGGNTGELFF
V gene: TRBV5-4
J gene: TRBJ2-2
D gene: .

CDR3 protein: CASSLRGLNTEAFF
V gene: TRBV27
J gene: TRBJ1-1
D gene: .

CDR3 protein: CASSEGVGGYEQYF
V gene: TRBV6-1
J gene: TRBJ2-7
D gene: .

CDR3 protein: CSVDATTGSFYGYTF
V gene: TRBV29-1
J gene: TRBJ1-2
D gene: TRBD1

CDR3 protein: CASGLDEGGIDPGELFF
V gene: TRBV12-5
J gene: TRBJ2-2
D gene: TRBD2